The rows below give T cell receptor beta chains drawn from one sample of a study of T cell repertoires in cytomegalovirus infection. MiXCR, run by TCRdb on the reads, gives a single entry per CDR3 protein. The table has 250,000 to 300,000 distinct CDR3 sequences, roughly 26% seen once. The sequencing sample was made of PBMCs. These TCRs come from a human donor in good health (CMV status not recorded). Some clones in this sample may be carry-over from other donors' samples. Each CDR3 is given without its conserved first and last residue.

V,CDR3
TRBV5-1,ASHPSGTVKNEQY
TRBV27,ASTPRPGTYNEQF
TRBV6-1,ASSRGDSGIYNEQF
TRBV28,ASSLDILGTEAF
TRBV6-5,ASSPRDGLSNQPQH
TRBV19,ASRRQGMNTEAF
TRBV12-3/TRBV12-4,ASSYSRTGAINQPQH
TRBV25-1,ASSVGTSGGRNEQY
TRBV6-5,ASSYGGLNYGYT
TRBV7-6,ASSAGPTINSPLH
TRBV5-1,ASSSSTGSYEQY
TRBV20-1,SARDPVADGYT
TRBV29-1,SAGDPNEKLF
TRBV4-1,ASSHRLANTDTQY
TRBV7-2,ASSLYRVAGGTEAF
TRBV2,ASSERTGNNEQF
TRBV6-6,ASSYSDSEAF
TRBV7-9,ASSLRLAGEETQY
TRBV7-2,ASQRGWGEQY
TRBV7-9,ASSPASGNTIY
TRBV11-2,ASSFRGVAETQY
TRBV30,ARRDIFNEQF
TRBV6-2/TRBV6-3,ASSYFDRQGGNYGYT
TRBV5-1,ASSLGSGVVQYEQF
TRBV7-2,ASSLASGAGRGELF
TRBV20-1,SARDTPFGQLQETQY
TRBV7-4,ASSDRTLSYEQY
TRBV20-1,SARDWLGSGELF
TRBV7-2,ASSSRGGVGYEQY
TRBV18,ASSPTGRGGADQPQH
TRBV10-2,ASSGTRGIPDTQY
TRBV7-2,ASSLMQTQY